These T cell receptor beta chains were read from a single sample in a study of blood T cell repertoires in COVID-19. TCRdb keeps only in-frame clones here, not all; method: immunoSEQ multiplex PCR. In the table there are 150,000 or so clones, 80% to 90% of which are singletons. The sample was peripheral blood. The receptor set was obtained from a man aged 18 to 35 with COVID-19, enrolled during active disease. Each CDR3 is given with its conserved first and last residue. D genes are given only for firm matches. Expanded clones are given a class, and other clones once, few, many or no size at all.

j_call | clone_size | v_call | d_call | cdr3_nt | cdr3_aa
TRBJ2-1 | - | TRBV15 | TRBD1 | TGTGCCACCAGCAGAGGGCCACCAGACAGGGGAAGAAGGAATGAGCAGTTCTTC | CATSRGPPDRGRRNEQFF
TRBJ1-2 | - | TRBV18 | - | TGTGCCAGCTCCCCCGGGACAAGTTATGGCTACACCTTC | CASSPGTSYGYTF
TRBJ1-4 | - | TRBV9 | TRBD1 | TGTGCCAGCAGCGTAGGTCCGGACAGGGGTGAAAAACTGTTTTTT | CASSVGPDRGEKLFF
TRBJ1-1 | once | TRBV28 | - | TGTGCCATCAACCCGGAGTGGAACACTGAAGCTTTCTTT | CAINPEWNTEAFF
TRBJ2-7 | - | TRBV4-3 | - | TGCGCCAGCAGCCAAGATGGCACAGGGCGGTACGAGCAGTACTTC | CASSQDGTGRYEQYF
TRBJ1-2 | - | TRBV5-4 | - | TGTGCCAGCAGCTTGTCGACAGCCTATGGCTACACCTTC | CASSLSTAYGYTF
TRBJ2-2 | once | TRBV7-8 | TRBD2 | TGTGCCAGCAGCTCGAGGCGGGGGGCCTCGAACACCGGGGAGCTGTTTTTT | CASSSRRGASNTGELFF
TRBJ2-1 | - | TRBV10-3 | TRBD2 | TGTGCCACGGGACTAGCGGGAGAAAATGGTGAGCAGTTCTTC | CATGLAGENGEQFF
TRBJ2-2 | - | TRBV4-3 | TRBD2 | TGCGCCAGCAGCCAAGATGGGAGCGGGAGGAGCACCGGGGAGCTGTTTTTT | CASSQDGSGRSTGELFF
TRBJ2-2 | - | TRBV19 | TRBD1 | TGTGCCACAAAGGACAGGGTGATTACCGGGGAGCTGTTTTTT | CATKDRVITGELFF
TRBJ2-1 | - | TRBV6-2/TRBV6-3 | - | TGTGCCAGCAGTTACCAGCTCGGGGACTCCTACAATGAGCAGTTCTTC | CASSYQLGDSYNEQFF
TRBJ2-5 | once | TRBV11-3 | - | TGTGCCAGCAGCTTTGGGGGGCAAGAGACCCAGTACTTC | CASSFGGQETQYF
TRBJ2-2 | - | TRBV14 | TRBD2 | TGTGCCAGCAGCCAAGATCTTCTAGCGGGAGGCGCCGGGGAGCTGTTTTTT | CASSQDLLAGGAGELFF
TRBJ2-5 | - | TRBV4-3 | - | TGCGCCAGCAGCCAAGATCCTTGGGGAGTTGGGGAGACCCAGTACTTC | CASSQDPWGVGETQYF
TRBJ1-1 | - | TRBV27 | - | TGTGCCAGCAGTTGGTCTAGTTGGAACACTGAAGCTTTCTTT | CASSWSSWNTEAFF
TRBJ2-1 | - | TRBV4-3 | TRBD1 | TGCGCCAGCAGCCAAGATCTGCACAGGGGAAATGAGCAGTTCTTC | CASSQDLHRGNEQFF
TRBJ2-5 | - | TRBV7-9 | - | TGTGCCAGCAGCTTATCGATTGGCGGAGAAGAGACCCAGTACTTC | CASSLSIGGEETQYF
TRBJ2-5 | - | TRBV6-5 | TRBD1 | TGTGCCAGCAGGGTAGGGGGCGGCGAGACCCAGTACTTC | CASRVGGGETQYF
TRBJ2-7 | - | TRBV27 | - | TGTGCCAGCAGCCAAGGCCGGGTTACCTACGAGCAGTACTTC | CASSQGRVTYEQYF
TRBJ2-7 | - | TRBV7-9 | - | TGTGCCAGCAGCTTATTCAGGGGCGAGCAGTACTTC | CASSLFRGEQYF
TRBJ2-7 | - | TRBV19 | - | TGTGCCAGTAGTATAAGGGCAGGGACTTCCATCTACGAGCAGTACTTC | CASSIRAGTSIYEQYF
TRBJ2-1 | once | TRBV27 | TRBD2 | TGTGCCAGCAGTTTATCGACTAGCGGGGGATACAATGAGCAGTTCTTC | CASSLSTSGGYNEQFF